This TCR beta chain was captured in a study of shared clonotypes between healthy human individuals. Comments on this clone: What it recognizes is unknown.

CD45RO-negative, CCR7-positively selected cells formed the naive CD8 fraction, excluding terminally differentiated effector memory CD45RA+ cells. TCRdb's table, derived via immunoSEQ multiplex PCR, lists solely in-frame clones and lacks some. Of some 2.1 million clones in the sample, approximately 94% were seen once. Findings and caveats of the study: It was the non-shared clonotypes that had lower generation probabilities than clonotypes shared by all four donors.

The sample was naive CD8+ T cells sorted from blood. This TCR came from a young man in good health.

CDR3 coding DNA: TGTGCCAGCATCCTGGCGGGGAAGGGGGACACTGAAGCTTTCTTT. Translated, it gives CASILAGKGDTEAFF. This chain uses TRBV28 with TRBJ1-1; the D gene is possibly TRBD1 (6 bases). Trimming took off 7 bases at V and 3 bases at J, with 18 bases between the two ends. The CDR3 runs to 15 residues. Germline values: CDR1 MDHEN, CDR2 SYDVKM.